Listed below are T cell receptor beta chains from one sample, sequenced in a study of T cell responses to AZD1222 COVID-19 vaccine. The protocol was immunoSEQ multiplex PCR, while the TCRdb copy is restricted to in-frame clones and leaves out a portion. The sample yields approximately 69,000 clones, approximately 87% seen once. Sequencing used peripheral blood, obtained 28 days after the second AZD1222 dose. The receptors stem from an adult who received the AZD1222 COVID-19 vaccine. CDR3s include the opening cysteine and the closing phenylalanine or tryptophan.

v_call,cdr3_aa
TRBV4-1,CASSQDFRTGKVITEAFF
TRBV5-1,CASSFSGEETQYF
TRBV6-1,CASSDNLLAGGPGTQYF
TRBV7-9,CASSLAPTGAHEQYF
TRBV18,CASSPGGSKANVLTF
TRBV4-2,CASTHGSGDTEAFF
TRBV4-1,CASSETILGGGNEKLFF
TRBV11-2,CASSPRSRRSDTQYF
TRBV5-6,CASSFFQVGSGHQPQHF
TRBV27,CASSSLLKDTQYF
TRBV19,CASTHQGHGYTF
TRBV19,CASSIEGGRSQPQHF
TRBV6-5,CASSTPSGTQYF
TRBV9,CASSEGQGGYNEQFF
TRBV13,CASSLALGPSGTEAFF
TRBV27,CASRGTPPTEAFF
TRBV18,CASSPFSGNFDGETQYF
TRBV5-1,CAKQGSRLANYGYTF
TRBV27,CASRQGVKNIQYF
TRBV21-1,CASSKGQSSYNEQFF
TRBV13,CASSSDRSGANVLTF
TRBV27,CASGDILHNEQFF
TRBV7-3,CASSFSGKTEAFF
TRBV10-2,CASSDGTGTLHTEAFF
TRBV5-1,CASSLIGVSDEQFF
TRBV7-9,CASSLLQGTGFYGYTF
TRBV11-3,CASSLGHSRTGELFF
TRBV10-1,CASSYDDRDHEQFF
TRBV11-3,CASSLRGSWSSTDTQYF
TRBV7-2,CASSSLGRDGGTF
TRBV18,CASLQGRDTEAFF
TRBV7-6,CASSSGSHSYEQYF
TRBV24-1,CATSTPSIGGGGDTQYF
TRBV3-1/TRBV3-2,CASSFRGGGYTF
TRBV5-1,CASSIQGSNEKLFF
TRBV5-6,CASSLRILSGNTIYF
TRBV6-5,CASSTSTSGSYEQYF
TRBV7-2,CASSYPGTGVTDTQYF
TRBV18,CASSPVMDEQYF
TRBV21-1,CASSKSSRGQSISIYNSPLHF
TRBV6-6,CASRDRGLGSNQPQHF
TRBV10-3,CAIRASGYEQYF
TRBV6-5,CASILTGQGAEAFF
TRBV10-1,CASARGYPYEQYF
TRBV7-6,CASSSRQGATYNEQFF
TRBV11-2,CASSLDLGSTYQETQYF
TRBV19,CASSLRQAQETQYF
TRBV24-1,CATSASDRAGNTIYF
TRBV3-1/TRBV3-2,CASSQRGLDSYGYTF
TRBV3-1/TRBV3-2,CASSQDVGRGRNQPQHF
TRBV10-3,CAISESGFSTEAFF